The clone carrying this TCR beta chain was seen at least ten times. From the 5' RACE reads, TCRdb called clonotypes with MiXCR, one entry per CDR3 protein. The sample consists of around 63,000 distinct CDR3 sequences, under 20% of them appearing once. The entry originates in a study of T cells of healthy individuals. The source is a human donor in good health.

DNA for the CDR3: TGTGCCAGCAGGGAGGTCGGTACTGAAGCTTTCTTT. This translates into CASREVGTEAFF. The chain employs TRBV7-2 and TRBJ1-1; D is unclear. V shed 6 bases and J shed 5 bases, with 10 bases lying between them. Germline CDR1 reads SGHTA; CDR2 reads FQGNSA. This CDR3 spans 12 amino acids.